This paragraph covers one T cell receptor beta chain sequence. Its cognate antigen is unknown. CDR1 and CDR2 from the germline V gene are MDHEN and SYDVKM. With V trimmed by 5 bases and J by 4 bases, 6 bases remained unmatched. The CDR3 loop spans 15 amino acids. This entry is derived from a study of cytomegalovirus exposure and HLA in healthy donors. Study results and limitations: Cytomegalovirus status was reportedly diagnosed by the classifier with high sensitivity and specificity. The authors enumerated 164 TCR beta chains as linked to cytomegalovirus.

TCRdb's table, derived via immunoSEQ multiplex PCR, lists solely in-frame clones and lacks some. The sample contains 150,000 to 200,000 clones, around 88% of which appear only once. The chain employs TRBV28 and TRBJ1-2, with TRBD1 identical over 11 bases. Sequenced material: PBMCs. The receptor comes from a woman under 30 in good health and CMV-seronegative. This chain's CDR3 is CASSPRTGGIYGYTF. The CDR3 DNA reads as TGTGCCAGCAGTCCCCGGACAGGGGGCATCTATGGCTACACCTTC.